The 25 T cell receptor beta chains given below trace back to one sample, sequenced in a study of regulatory T cells in long-lasting Graves disease. Time point reported: persistent/refractory GD, antithyroid drugs over 5 years with positive TRAb. PBMCs provided the RNA from which the TCR library was made. Building the TCR beta libraries relied on iRepertoire HTBI primers, and CDR3 regions underwent Arm-PCR. TCRdb passed the multiplex PCR reads through MiXCR, listing each CDR3 protein once. This sample has a few hundred thousand distinct CDR3 sequences, with around a quarter found just once. This specimen consisted of peripheral blood mononuclear cells (PBMCs), obtained when the disease was refractory, from a patient treated with antithyroid drugs. The source is a female donor with Graves disease.

The chain is built from TRBV28 and TRBJ1-2; 7 nucleotides match TRBD1. The CDR3 runs 15 residues. Germline-derived CDR1 and CDR2 are MDHEN and SYDVKM. V lost 3 bases to trimming and J lost 8 bases; unmatched junction nucleotides: 12. In DNA, the CDR3 is TGTGCCAGCAGTTTCGAACAGGGGAGGGTAAACGGCTACACCTTC. Protein sequence: CASSFEQGRVNGYTF.

This clonotype was seen ten or more times. V usage is TRBV2 and J usage is TRBJ1-2; unclear D gene. CDR1 is SNHLY, CDR2 FYNNEI, per germline. This CDR3 region has 14 residues. V was clipped by 3 bases and J by 0 bases, with 8 bases between them. CDR3 residues: CASSEAEANYGYTF. In DNA, the CDR3 is TGTGCCAGCAGTGAGGCAGAGGCTAACTATGGCTACACCTTC.

This clonotype was counted between two and nine times. The J gene is TRBJ2-4, the V gene TRBV5-5, with D possibly matching TRBD2 (6 bases). V dropped 6 bases and J dropped 8 bases, with 21 bases sitting between them. Germline lookup yields CDR1 SGHKS and CDR2 YYEKEE (reference sequence). The CDR3 is made up of 15 amino acids. The CDR3 protein is CASTDVTRGKDIQYF. The CDR3 nucleotides are TGTGCCAGCACCGACGTGACCCGGGGGAAGGACATTCAGTACTTC.

The chain links TRBV18 to TRBJ1-5; possible D gene TRBD1, 5 bases. The CDR3 extends over 13 amino acids. Germline V CDR1 and CDR2: KGHSH, LQKENI. The V gene lost 6 bases and the J gene lost 7 bases, with 13 bases spanning the gap. The DNA of the CDR3 is TGTGCCAGCTCGTCGACAGAGAACCAGCCCCAGCATTTT. Residues: CASSSTENQPQHF.

This clonotype was picked up many times. V and J are TRBV30 and TRBJ1-4, with unresolved D. This CDR3 is built from 12 residues. Germline V lookup: CDR1 GTSNPN, CDR2 SVGIG (reference sequence). The V gene lost 6 bases and the J gene lost 2 bases, with 7 bases spanning the gap. The CDR3 region has the DNA TGTGCCTGCCAGGAGACTAATGAAAAACTGTTTTTT. This translates into CACQETNEKLFF.

This clonotype was found many times. The chain carries TRBV2 and TRBJ2-5; tentatively, D is TRBD1 (6 bases). From germline, CDR1 is SNHLY and CDR2 FYNNEI. CDR3 size: 16 residues. V lost 2 bases and J lost 6, with 19 bases in between. The CDR3 protein is CASSEQGPRGGKTQYF. The CDR3 DNA follows: TGTGCCAGCAGTGAACAGGGACCCAGGGGCGGTAAGACCCAGTACTTC.

This clonotype was picked up many times. The gene calls are TRBV6-5 and TRBJ2-7, with D unresolved. Germline assignment: CDR1 MNHEY and CDR2 SVGAGI. V shed 6 bases and J shed 0 bases, with 9 bases lying between them. CDR3 size: 13 residues. In DNA, the CDR3 is TGTGCCAGCAGATTACTTAGCTCCTACGAGCAGTACTTC. This sequence encodes CASRLLSSYEQYF.

This clonotype was recorded many times. The V and J genes are TRBV6-2 or TRBV6-3 and TRBJ2-7, with a possible D match to TRBD2 (5 bases). Germline assignment: CDR1 MNHEY and CDR2 SVGEGT. CDR3 length: 11 residues. CDR3 protein: CAGGSDGEQYF. The CDR3 nucleotides read TGTGCTGGAGGAAGCGACGGGGAGCAGTACTTC.

As to this clonotype: The junction differs from germline at one of its ends, possibly a read error. This chain uses TRBV6-1 with TRBJ1-5; D ambiguous. Germline V CDR1 and CDR2: MNHNS, SASEGT. There are 12 residues in the CDR3. CDR3 DNA sequence: TGTGCCGGCAGCACCGGCAGCCAGCCCCAGCATTTT. Translation: CAGSTGSQPQHF.

This clonotype was counted only a few times. The V gene is TRBV19, the J gene TRBJ2-7, with D possibly TRBD1 on 5 matching bases. The germline gives CDR1 LNHDA, CDR2 SQIVND (reference sequence). V dropped 6 bases and J dropped 1 base, with 7 bases sitting between them. The CDR3 loop spans 12 amino acids. In DNA form, the CDR3 reads TGTGCCAGTAGAGGACAATCCTACGAGCAGTACTTC. Protein: CASRGQSYEQYF.

This chain joins TRBV5-1 and TRBJ2-5; TRBD1 aligns across 7 bases. Germline CDR1 and CDR2: SGHRS and YFSETQ. The CDR3 has 14 amino acids. Trimming cost V 7 bases and J 1 base; bases outside gene matches: 7. CDR3: CASRSTGSQETQYF. The CDR3 DNA reads as TGCGCCAGCCGATCGACAGGGAGCCAAGAGACCCAGTACTTC.

In its sample, this clonotype was seen a few times. The genes are TRBV30 and TRBJ2-7; D is perhaps TRBD1 (6 bases). The V gene lost 1 base and the J gene lost 0 bases, with 10 bases spanning the gap. The CDR3 has 14 amino acids. Germline loops: CDR1 GTSNPN, CDR2 SVGIG (reference sequence). CDR3 loop: CAWSGQVSSYEQYF. CDR3 bases: TGTGCCTGGAGTGGACAGGTGAGCTCCTACGAGCAGTACTTC. Full variable domain (missing parts from reference TRBV30 and TRBJ2-7): SQTIHQWPATLVQPVGSPLSLECTVEGTSNPNLYWYRQAAGRGLQLLFYSVGIGQISSEVPQNLSASRPQDRQFILSSKKLLLSDSGFYLCAWSGQVSSYEQYFGPGTRLTVT.

A few counts support this clonotype. The rearrangement links TRBV5-6 to TRBJ2-5; TRBD1 agrees at 8 bases. Germline trimming cut 2 bases from V and 2 bases from J; bases unmatched to any gene: 11. The CDR3 has 17 residues. Germline CDR1 reads SGHDT; CDR2 reads YYEEEE. As DNA, the CDR3 is TGTGCCAGCAGCTTTTTGACAGGGGAAATGGGGCAAGAGACCCAGTACTTC. This codes for CASSFLTGEMGQETQYF. The full variable domain, rest sourced from reference TRBV5-6 and TRBJ2-5, is DAGVTQSPTHLIKTRGQQVTLRCSPKSGHDTVSWYQQALGQGPQFIFQYYEEEERQRGNFPDRFSGHQFPNYSSELNVNALLLGDSALYLCASSFLTGEMGQETQYFGPGTRLLVL.

This clonotype was counted many times. The rearrangement joins TRBV28 to TRBJ2-6; possibly TRBD1 for D (5 bases). Trimming shortened V by 7 bases and J by 1 base, and 11 bases separated the two germline ends. The CDR3 runs to 15 residues. CDR1 is MDHEN and CDR2 is SYDVKM in the germline V gene. The CDR3 spells CASNVAGSGANVLTF. CDR3 coding DNA: TGTGCCAGCAATGTTGCAGGGTCTGGGGCCAACGTCCTGACTTTC.

This clonotype was counted ten times or more. The CDR3 DNA reads as TGTGCCAGCAGCTCACAGGTTTCCATGAACACTGAAGCTTTCTTT. It is translated as CASSSQVSMNTEAFF. The genes are TRBV7-9 and TRBJ1-1; tentatively, D is TRBD1 (5 bases). CDR1 is SEHNR and CDR2 is FQNEAQ in the germline V gene (reference sequence). CDR3 length equals 15 residues. With 4 bases removed from V and 0 bases from J, the gap between germline ends came to 12 bases.

The rearrangement joins TRBV28 to TRBJ2-7, with D maybe TRBD2 (5 bases). CDR1 MDHEN and CDR2 SYDVKM come from the germline V gene. The CDR3 contains 16 residues. V was shortened by 5 bases and J by 6 bases, with 23 bases between the two germline ends. The CDR3 loop reads CASSVNTGIASGEQYF. CDR3 coding DNA: TGTGCCAGCAGTGTCAATACCGGGATTGCAAGTGGCGAGCAGTACTTC.

J is TRBJ1-2 and V is TRBV19; TRBD1 matches at 7 bases. Germline CDR1 LNHDA, CDR2 SQIVND (reference sequence). The CDR3 sequence is 13 residues long. After removal of 7 bases from V and 8 bases from J, the junction contained 10 bases not matched to a gene. CDR3 in DNA: TGTGCCAGTAACAAACAGGGGCAGCACGGCTACACCTTC. Translating it yields CASNKQGQHGYTF.

The V gene is TRBV19, the J gene TRBJ2-1; 11 positions match TRBD2. Germline V gene sequence: CDR1 LNHDA, CDR2 SQIVND (reference sequence). This CDR3 spans 15 amino acids. Unmatched junction bases numbered 5, after V lost 8 bases and J lost 2 bases. The DNA of the CDR3 is TGTGCCAGTGACATAGCGGGAGGGCCCTACAATGAGCAGTTCTTC. It yields the protein CASDIAGGPYNEQFF. Drawing the rest from reference TRBV19 and TRBJ2-1, the complete variable domain is DGGITQSPKYLFRKEGQNVTLSCEQNLNHDAMYWYRQDPGQGLRLIYYSQIVNDFQKGDIAEGYSVSREKKESFPLTVTSAQKNPTAFYLCASDIAGGPYNEQFFGPGTRLTVL.

This chain links TRBV28 with TRBJ2-1, with TRBD2 matching over 11 bases. Trimming cost V 5 bases and J 4 bases; bases outside gene matches: 10. The CDR3 is 17 residues long. CDR1 is MDHEN and CDR2 is SYDVKM in the germline V gene. The CDR3 bases are TGTGCCAGCAGTCTCCGGACTAGCGGGTTTAGGTACAATGAGCAGTTCTTC. Amino acids: CASSLRTSGFRYNEQFF.

Only a few counts were recorded for this clonotype. One junction end does not reproduce the germline sequence, and a read error may be involved. CDR3 sequence reads: CASSADTNTEAFF. As DNA, the CDR3 is TGTGCTAGCAGCGCCGACACGAACACTGAAGCTTTCTTT. V gene TRBV7-7 combines with J gene TRBJ1-1; the D is unclear. CDR1 is SSHAT, CDR2 FNYEAQ, per germline (reference sequence). This CDR3 has 13 residues.

Comment on this clonotype: Relative to the germline gene, one junction end is altered; a read error may explain this. The chain couples TRBV20-1 to TRBJ1-6, with 7 bases lining up with TRBD1. The CDR3 has 15 residues. Germline V gene data show CDR1 as DFQATT and CDR2 as SNEGSKA (reference sequence). CDR3 sequence reads: CSARDRASYNSPLHF. CDR3 DNA sequence: TGCAGTGCCAGAGACAGGGCCTCCTATAATTCACCCCTCCACTTT.

The chain is built from TRBV4-1 and TRBJ2-7, with 7 bases lining up with TRBD1. The CDR3 has 16 residues. The junction had 7 bases not matched to a gene; V was cut back by 1 base and J by 1 base. The V gene's germline CDR1 is MGHRA and CDR2 YSYEKL. The CDR3 sequence: CASSQVLTGASYEQYF. In nucleotides, the CDR3 is TGCGCCAGCAGCCAAGTTCTCACAGGGGCGTCCTACGAGCAGTACTTC.

The rearrangement uses TRBV5-4 and TRBJ1-5; D is unclear. Between the trimmed V and J ends, which lost 3 bases and 1 base, there was a span of 11 bases. CDR1 is SGHNT, CDR2 YYREEE, per germline (reference sequence). The CDR3 runs to 15 residues. DNA of the CDR3: TGTGCCAGCAGCTCATACGGCCAGAGCAATCAGCCCCAGCATTTT. It is translated as CASSSYGQSNQPQHF.

Ten or more counts support this clonotype. The chain uses TRBV18 and TRBJ2-7; D remains ambiguous. V lost 0 bases, J lost 2 bases, and 5 bases lay in between. The CDR3 totals 13 residues. Germline CDR1 and CDR2: KGHSH and LQKENI. CDR3 coding DNA: TGTGCCAGCTCACCACCAGAAACCTACGAGCAGTACTTC. This gives the protein CASSPPETYEQYF.

The J gene is TRBJ2-5, the V gene TRBV28, with D perhaps TRBD1 or TRBD2 (5 bases each). V was shortened by 8 bases and J by 1 base, with 23 bases between the two germline ends. CDR3 size: 17 residues. The germline gives CDR1 MDHEN, CDR2 SYDVKM. The CDR3 sequence is CASRPGASGLLQETQYF. The CDR3 nucleotides read TGTGCCAGCCGTCCCGGTGCTTCGGGGCTCCTCCAAGAGACCCAGTACTTC.